A single sample gave rise to the 8 T cell receptor beta chains below, sequenced in a study of shared clonotypes between healthy human individuals. Method: immunoSEQ multiplex PCR; TCRdb's copy keeps in-frame clones and lacks some. Among 2 million to 2.5 million clones listed, around 90% were seen once. The sample taken for sequencing was naive CD4+ T cells from PBMCs. Subset noted: CD45RA+ positively selected. The receptors come from a man between 18 and 29 years old in good health. Some clones in this sample may be carry-over from other donors' samples.

This chain connects TRBV5-1 to TRBJ2-2; D not certain. Trimming stripped 6 bases from V and 0 bases from J, with 9 bases between. The CDR3 is made up of 14 amino acids. In germline, CDR1 is SGHRS, CDR2 YFSETQ. This CDR3 is CASTALTNTGELFF. CDR3 bases: TGCGCCAGCACAGCACTCACGAACACCGGGGAGCTGTTTTTT.

Concerning this clone itself: Other DNA sequences in the same sample also yield this CDR3. The chain is built from TRBV28 and TRBJ2-1; 9 bases fit TRBD2. This CDR3 is built from 15 residues. The V gene's germline CDR1 is MDHEN and CDR2 SYDVKM. After removal of 6 bases from V and 0 bases from J, the junction contained 3 bases not matched to a gene. This CDR3 reads CASSPLAGSYNEQFF. CDR3 nucleotides: TGTGCCAGCAGCCCACTAGCGGGCTCCTACAATGAGCAGTTCTTC.

The rearrangement uses TRBV29-1 and TRBJ2-5; D may be TRBD2 (6 bases). CDR1 and CDR2 (germline): SQVTM, ANQGSEA. V shed 4 bases and J shed 5 bases, with 17 bases lying between them. The CDR3 runs 14 residues. The CDR3 here is CSVAGVQRPETQYF. Here the CDR3 DNA reads TGCAGCGTTGCGGGGGTTCAGCGTCCCGAGACCCAGTACTTC.

V and J are TRBV14 and TRBJ1-2; D remains unclear. Germline lookup yields CDR1 SGHDN and CDR2 FVKESK. The CDR3 covers 14 residues. Trimming cost V 4 bases and J 4 bases, with 13 bases left between them. CDR3: CASSLLSTSYGYTF. The CDR3 coding sequence is TGTGCCAGCAGCCTTCTTTCCACAAGCTATGGCTACACCTTC.

At least ten counts were recorded for this clone. The sample contains more than one DNA sequence encoding this CDR3. V and J are TRBV7-7 and TRBJ2-5, with D unresolved. Per germline, CDR1 SSHAT and CDR2 FNYEAQ (reference sequence). The CDR3 sequence is 13 residues long. Trimming removed 1 base at V and 2 bases at J, with 5 bases between. The CDR3, as DNA: TGTGCCAGCAGCTTAGACAGACAAGAGACCCAGTACTTC. This gives the protein CASSLDRQETQYF. The whole variable domain, filled in from reference TRBV7-7 and TRBJ2-5, reads GAGVSQSPRYKVTKRGQDVTLRCDPISSHATLYWYQQALGQGPEFLTYFNYEAQPDKSGLPSDRFSAERPEGSISTLTIQRTEQRDSAMYRCASSLDRQETQYFGPGTRLLVL.

CDR3 region: CATGGRGGQETQYF. CDR3 nucleotide sequence: TGTGCCACCGGCGGCCGGGGGGGCCAAGAGACCCAGTACTTC. The chain is built from TRBV7-7 and TRBJ2-5; 8 nucleotides align to TRBD2. Germline V lookup: CDR1 SSHAT, CDR2 FNYEAQ (reference sequence). This CDR3 is 14 amino acids long. The V and J ends lost 10 bases and 1 base, in that order; junction bases with no gene match: 8.

The V gene is TRBV7-9, the J gene TRBJ2-3; the match to TRBD2 covers 7 bases. Germline CDR1 is SEHNR and CDR2 is FQNEAQ (reference sequence). This CDR3 region has 18 residues. V was clipped by 5 bases and J by 1 base; unmatched bases: 15. CDR3 sequence (DNA): TGTGCCAGCAGCCAAAGGACGTTAACTAGCGCCCGCACAGATACGCAGTATTTT. Translated, it gives CASSQRTLTSARTDTQYF.

This rearrangement joins TRBV27 to TRBJ1-2, with a tentative D call TRBD1 (5 bases). The germline V gene encodes CDR1 MNHEY and CDR2 SMNVEV (reference sequence). There are 13 residues in the CDR3. Between the trimmed V and J ends, which lost 6 bases and 8 bases, there was a span of 16 bases. The CDR3 here is CASSLTLEGGYTF. The CDR3, as DNA: TGTGCCAGCAGCTTAACCTTGGAGGGGGGCTACACCTTC.